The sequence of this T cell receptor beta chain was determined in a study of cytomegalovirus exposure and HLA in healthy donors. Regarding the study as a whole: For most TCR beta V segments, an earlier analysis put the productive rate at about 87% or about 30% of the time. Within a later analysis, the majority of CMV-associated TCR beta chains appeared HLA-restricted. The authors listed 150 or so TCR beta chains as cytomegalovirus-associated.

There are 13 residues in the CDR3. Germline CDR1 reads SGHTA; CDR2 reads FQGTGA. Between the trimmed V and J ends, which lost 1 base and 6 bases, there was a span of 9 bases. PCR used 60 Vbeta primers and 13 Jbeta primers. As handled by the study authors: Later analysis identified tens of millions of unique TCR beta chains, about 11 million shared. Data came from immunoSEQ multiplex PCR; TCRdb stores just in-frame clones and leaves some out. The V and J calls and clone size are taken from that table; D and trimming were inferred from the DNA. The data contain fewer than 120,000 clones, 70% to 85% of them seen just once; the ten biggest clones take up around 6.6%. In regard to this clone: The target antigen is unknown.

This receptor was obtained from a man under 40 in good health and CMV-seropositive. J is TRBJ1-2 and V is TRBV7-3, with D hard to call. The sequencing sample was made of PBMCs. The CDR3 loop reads CASSLNGGNGYTF. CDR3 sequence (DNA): TGTGCCAGCAGCTTAAACGGAGGAAATGGCTACACCTTC.